The 9 T cell receptor beta chains listed next were all sequenced from one sample in a study of blood T cell repertoires in COVID-19. The data were produced by immunoSEQ multiplex PCR, yet TCRdb's version contains in-frame clones alone and is incomplete. The repertoire holds around 130,000 clones, with 70% to 85% as singletons. Source material: peripheral blood. These receptor sequences come from an elderly woman with acute or convalescent COVID-19.

This clone was seen only once. The chain recombines TRBV7-2 with TRBJ1-5; 8 bases fit TRBD1. This CDR3 contains 15 residues. Germline values: CDR1 SGHTA, CDR2 FQGNSA. The V gene end was trimmed by 5 bases and the J gene end by 4 bases; junction bases not matched to a gene: 7. The CDR3 is CASSEGQGGNQPQHF. The DNA of the CDR3 is TGTGCCAGCAGCGAAGGACAGGGCGGGAATCAGCCCCAGCATTTT.

This clone was picked up one time. The V gene is TRBV5-4, the J gene TRBJ2-5; 7 bases map to TRBD2. The CDR3 runs to 15 residues. CDR1 is SGHNT and CDR2 is YYREEE in the germline V gene (reference sequence). V was clipped by 7 bases and J by 2 bases; unmatched bases: 11. This CDR3 reads CASLPFGGSQETQYF. For the CDR3, the DNA is TGTGCCAGCCTTCCCTTCGGCGGGAGTCAAGAGACCCAGTACTTC.

V usage is TRBV9 and J usage is TRBJ1-1, with TRBD1 matching over 10 bases. Looked up from germline, CDR1 is SGDLS and CDR2 is YYNGEE. The CDR3 covers 17 residues. V trimming: 3 bases; J trimming: 2 bases; junction bases outside the gene matches: 10. The DNA of the CDR3 is TGTGCCAGCAGCGAGGGGACAGGGGTTGGGAAAAACACTGAAGCTTTCTTT. Translating gives CASSEGTGVGKNTEAFF.

The DNA for the CDR3 is TGTGCCAGCTCACCGCCAACTAGCACAGATACGCAGTATTTT. Its protein is CASSPPTSTDTQYF. The chain carries TRBV18 and TRBJ2-3; D unclear. CDR1 KGHSH and CDR2 LQKENI come from the germline V gene. V gave up 3 bases and J gave up 0 bases, with 7 bases separating them. CDR3 size: 14 residues.

CDR3 region: CASSVDLREGQGGLEAFF. CDR3 bases: TGTGCCAGCAGCGTAGATCTACGGGAGGGGCAGGGAGGCCTAGAAGCTTTCTTT. The chain uses TRBV9 and TRBJ1-1; TRBD1 is a possible D gene (5 bases). V lost 0 bases and J 8 bases, leaving 26 bases between the germline ends. CDR3 length equals 18 residues. The V gene's germline CDR1 is SGDLS and CDR2 YYNGEE.

The gene calls are TRBV5-1 and TRBJ2-6; D gene ambiguous. V lost 1 base, J lost 2 bases, and 7 bases lay in between. The length of the CDR3 is 15 residues. Germline lookup yields CDR1 SGHRS and CDR2 YFSETQ. The CDR3 DNA reads TGCGCCAGCAGCTTGCAGTCCACTGGGGCCAACGTCCTGACTTTC. This gives the protein CASSLQSTGANVLTF.

CDR3 bases: TGTGCCAGCAGCGTAAGGACTAGCGGGGTGGGTGAGCAGTTCTTC. It codes for CASSVRTSGVGEQFF. V is TRBV9 and J is TRBJ2-1; 12 bases match TRBD2. V lost 1 base and J lost 9; bases outside the gene matches: 5. Per germline, CDR1 SGDLS and CDR2 YYNGEE. This CDR3 region has 15 residues.

The V call is TRBV12-3 or TRBV12-4, the J call TRBJ2-1; maybe TRBD2 (5 bases). This CDR3 is built from 13 residues. The V gene lost 5 bases and the J gene lost 9 bases, with 14 bases spanning the gap. DNA of the CDR3: TGTGCCAGCAGTCCTCGCGGCGGAGGTGAGCAGTTCTTC. Its protein product is CASSPRGGGEQFF.

The chain couples TRBV12-5 to TRBJ2-7; D is undetermined. The V end was cut by 5 bases, the J end by 0 bases, with 8 bases between. Germline V gene lookup returns CDR1 LGHNT and CDR2 FRNRAP. This CDR3 is 13 amino acids long. CDR3 protein: CASGTALSYEQYF. The CDR3 DNA is TGTGCTAGTGGTACAGCCCTCTCCTACGAGCAGTACTTC. The whole variable domain, filled in from reference TRBV12-5 and TRBJ2-7, reads DARVTQTPRHKVTEMGQEVTMRCQPILGHNTVFWYRQTMMQGLELLAYFRNRAPLDDSGMPKDRFSAEMPDATLATLKIQPSEPRDSAVYFCASGTALSYEQYFGPGTRLTVT.